This T cell receptor (beta chain) was observed in a study of OX40 agonist ivuxolimab in advanced cancers. Study-level background: Ivuxolimab, which targeted the costimulatory receptor OX40 (CD134), was an agonistic, fully human IgG2 monoclonal antibody. Intravenous ivuxolimab was administered to patients every 2 weeks at six dose levels: 0.01, 0.1, 0.3, 1.5, 3 and 10 mg/kg. Of the roughly 50 dose-escalation patients, hepatocellular carcinoma was present in about 20, melanoma in about 15, renal cell carcinoma in 9 and head and neck cancer in 9. In the dose-escalation cohort, 82.7% of patients were male, and the mean age was approximately 60 years, with a range of roughly 20 to 79. Patients were allowed to have had prior anti-PD-1, anti-PD-L1 or anti-CTLA-4 therapy, and around 43% of the dose-escalation patients had been treated with checkpoint inhibitors. Partial responses occurred in three dose-escalation patients: two with cutaneous melanoma and one with hepatocellular carcinoma. Peripheral TCRbeta sequencing aimed to test whether ivuxolimab altered TCR sequence diversity and caused clonal T-cell expansion. The monotherapy dose-escalation portion (N ≈ 57 patients) of the phase I ivuxolimab trial is reported in the paper.

This clone was detected once. The specificity of this receptor is unknown. Base qualities are not provided; no much larger clone lies one nucleotide away. Overall study results and their limits: Partial responders in the 0.1-3.0 mg/kg groups had among the lowest normalized peripheral clonal expansion, especially among CD8+ T cells. After ivuxolimab, CD8+ T cells had more expanded clones than CD4+ T cells on average. The antigen specificity of the peripheral T cells that underwent clonal expansion was not determined. Low levels of normalized T-cell clonal expansion were also seen in some patients who did not respond. Clonal expansion of both CD4+ and CD8+ blood T cells was observed from baseline to week 6 at doses 0.1 to 3.0 mg/kg.

Patients with autoimmune disease history or receiving systemic immunosuppression were excluded from the trial. Peripheral blood for TCR sequencing was collected from all dose cohorts at baseline, on cycle 4 day 1, and on cycle 7 day 1. Samples were obtained from an open-label, multicenter, first-in-human phase I dose-escalation trial of ivuxolimab. Adults with locally advanced or metastatic melanoma, renal cell, hepatocellular, or head and neck squamous cell carcinoma were enrolled in the trial. Before TCR sequencing, CD4+ T cells and CD8+ T cells from peripheral blood were sorted into separate populations. CDR1 and CDR2, looked up from the germline V gene (reference sequence), are SEHNR and FQNEAQ. The CDR3 spans 17 residues, from the cysteine through the phenylalanine. Solely the CDR3 DNA is kept, with 51 bases framed from the first base. Ends trimmed: V by 0 bases, J by 6 bases; bases unmatched to a gene: 10.

Genomic DNA was extracted from sorted cells for sequencing of the TCRbeta CDR3 region. The immunoSEQ Assay was used to sequence the TCRbeta CDR3 regions. What TCRdb holds here is the immuneACCESS table cut down to in-frame rearrangements. Part of the clones is not present; checked against another copy, under half of the missing clones reflect an unresolved V gene, and the others are unexplained. This sample has roughly 50,000 clones in its table, and 82% of those were observed once. The top ten hold around 3.9% of the sample. The TCR originated in an adult with an advanced solid tumor such as melanoma, head and neck, liver or kidney cancer. The specimen comprised CD4+ or CD8+ T cells sorted from blood, sampled in a trial of the OX40 agonist ivuxolimab. This chain is built from TRBV7-9 and TRBJ1-5, with 8 bases matching TRBD1. In nucleotide form, the sequence is TGTGCCAGCAGCTTAGCGATAGGACAGGGCAGAAGTCAGCCCCAGCATTTT. It translates to CASSLAIGQGRSQPQHF.